These 12 T cell receptor beta chains came from one sample sequenced in a study of T cell repertoires in cytomegalovirus infection. Their antigens remain unidentified. Each CDR3 protein is one row after TCRdb ran MiXCR on the reads. This table has approximately 1,000,000 distinct CDR3 sequences, about a third appearing once. This specimen consisted of cultured CD8+ T cells from PBMCs, obtained from culture after CMV antigen stimulation. The receptors were sampled from a human donor in good health (CMV status not recorded). Some clones in this sample may be carry-over from other donors' samples.

This clonotype was recorded many times. This chain connects TRBV6-1 to TRBJ2-5, with D perhaps matching TRBD1 (6 bases). Germline lookup yields CDR1 MNHNS and CDR2 SASEGT. Deletions cut 8 bases from V and 0 bases from J, with 7 bases between. This CDR3 has 12 amino acids. The CDR3 DNA reads TGTGCCAGCGGGGACAACCAAGAGACCCAGTACTTC. It translates to CASGDNQETQYF.

The genes are TRBV2 and TRBJ1-4; weak D call: TRBD1 (6 bases). The CDR3 has 14 residues. Germline V CDR1 and CDR2: SNHLY, FYNNEI. V gave up 4 bases and J gave up 6 bases, with 12 bases separating them. The CDR3 loop is CASSARGRDEKLFF. CDR3 nucleotide sequence: TGTGCCAGCAGTGCCAGGGGACGGGATGAAAAACTGTTTTTT. The variable domain in full, completed from reference TRBV2 and TRBJ1-4, reads EPEVTQTPSHQVTQMGQEVILRCVPISNHLYFYWYRQILGQKVEFLVSFYNNEISEKSEIFDDQFSVERPDGSNFTLKIRSTKLEDSAMYFCASSARGRDEKLFFGSGTQLSVL.

This clonotype was detected a few times. V and J are TRBV7-2 and TRBJ2-7; D call uncertain. The CDR3 contains 12 residues. Trimming cost V 1 base and J 6 bases, with 7 bases left between them. Germline V lookup: CDR1 SGHTA, CDR2 FQGNSA. CDR3: CASSLVLGEQYV. DNA of the CDR3: TGTGCCAGCAGCTTAGTTCTAGGCGAGCAGTACGTC.

This sequence joins TRBV5-1 and TRBJ1-1; possibly TRBD1 for D (6 bases). Trimming took off 4 bases at V and 6 bases at J, with 16 bases between the two ends. CDR3 length: 14 residues. Germline V gene data show CDR1 as SGHRS and CDR2 as YFSETQ. The CDR3 loop is CASSPSGGLAEAFF. CDR3 DNA sequence: TGCGCCAGCAGCCCGTCCGGGGGGCTCGCTGAAGCTTTCTTT.

This clonotype showed up just a few times. The chain carries TRBV7-3 and TRBJ2-5; 7 bases fit TRBD2. The J segment lost 5 bases and the V segment lost 5 bases, leaving 11 bases of the junction unmatched. The CDR3 has 15 amino acids. The germline gives CDR1 SGHTA, CDR2 FQGTGA. The DNA of the CDR3 is TGTGCCAGCAGCCCCCAGCGGGGCCCCCGGGAGACCCAGTACTTC. Translating it yields CASSPQRGPRETQYF.

Comments on this clonotype: One base away lies a much larger clone, so this may be a sequencing read error. V is TRBV7-2 and J is TRBJ1-1; D not certain. This CDR3 is 16 amino acids long. CDR1 SGHTA and CDR2 FQGNSA come from the germline V gene. Here the CDR3 reads CGSTLNPDDMNTEAFF. The CDR3 DNA reads TGTGGCAGCACCTTAAACCCGGATGACATGAACACTGAAGCTTTCTTT.

This clonotype was counted a few times. Its ends do not fully match the called genes, so a read error is possible. The rearrangement links TRBV7-7 to TRBJ2-1, with 9 bases lining up with TRBD2. The CDR3 length is 19 residues. Per the germline V gene, CDR1 is SSHAT and CDR2 is FNYEAQ (reference sequence). The CDR3 bases are TGTGCTAGCAGCTTAAATATTGCTAGCGGGGTCTTGGGCTACAATGAGCAGTTCTTC. Translation gives CASSLNIASGVLGYNEQFF. The variable domain in full, with the rest retrieved from reference TRBV7-7 and TRBJ2-1, is GAGVSQSPRYKVTKRGQDVTLRCDPISSHATLYWYQQALGQGPEFLTYFNYEAQPDKSGLPSDRFSAERPEGSISTLTIQRTEQRDSAMYRCASSLNIASGVLGYNEQFFGPGTRLTVL.

This clonotype was seen only a few times. J is TRBJ2-7 and V is TRBV5-4, with 9 nucleotides matching TRBD1. This CDR3 is 15 amino acids long. In germline, CDR1 is SGHNT, CDR2 YYREEE (reference sequence). The V gene end was trimmed by 5 bases and the J gene end by 1 base; junction bases not matched to a gene: 7. CDR3 nucleotide sequence: TGTGCCAGCAGAAGGACAGGGGTGAGGTCCTACGAGCAGTACTTC. Encoded protein: CASRRTGVRSYEQYF.

V gene TRBV28 combines with J gene TRBJ2-5; 8 bases fit TRBD1. Trimming cost V 6 bases and J 5 bases; bases outside gene matches: 8. The CDR3 has 14 residues. Per the germline V gene, CDR1 is MDHEN and CDR2 is SYDVKM. CDR3 sequence: CASSRLTGAETQYF. CDR3 coding DNA: TGTGCCAGCAGCCGATTGACAGGGGCCGAGACCCAGTACTTC.

In the case of this clonotype: This could be a read error, since a much larger clone is one nucleotide away. The rearrangement uses TRBV7-6 and TRBJ2-5; a possible D gene is TRBD2 (6 bases). The CDR3 length is 14 residues. Germline V gene data show CDR1 as SGHVS and CDR2 as FNYEAQ. The V and J ends lost 4 bases and 3 bases respectively, with 12 bases between them. As DNA, the CDR3 is TGTGCCAGCAGCTCAGAGGCTAGCGAAGAGACCCAGTACTTC. This gives the protein CASSSEASEETQYF.

CDR3 nucleotide sequence: TGCGCCAGCAGCCAAGTTAGAGGGGGCCCTGAAGCTTTCTTT. It is translated as CASSQVRGGPEAFF. The J gene is TRBJ1-1, the V gene TRBV4-1; 7 bases align to TRBD1. This CDR3 has 14 amino acids. V was pared by 1 base and J by 6 bases, with 5 bases of the junction left unmatched. Germline loops: CDR1 MGHRA, CDR2 YSYEKL.

The chain couples TRBV20-1 to TRBJ1-1; the D gene is possibly TRBD1 (5 bases). The CDR3 extends over 17 amino acids. V was shortened by 0 bases and J by 4 bases, with 21 bases between the two germline ends. From germline, CDR1 is DFQATT and CDR2 SNEGSKA (reference sequence). The CDR3: CSARDRPLVGGGTEAFF. In nucleotides, the CDR3 is TGCAGTGCTAGAGACCGCCCATTAGTCGGGGGTGGCACTGAAGCTTTCTTT.